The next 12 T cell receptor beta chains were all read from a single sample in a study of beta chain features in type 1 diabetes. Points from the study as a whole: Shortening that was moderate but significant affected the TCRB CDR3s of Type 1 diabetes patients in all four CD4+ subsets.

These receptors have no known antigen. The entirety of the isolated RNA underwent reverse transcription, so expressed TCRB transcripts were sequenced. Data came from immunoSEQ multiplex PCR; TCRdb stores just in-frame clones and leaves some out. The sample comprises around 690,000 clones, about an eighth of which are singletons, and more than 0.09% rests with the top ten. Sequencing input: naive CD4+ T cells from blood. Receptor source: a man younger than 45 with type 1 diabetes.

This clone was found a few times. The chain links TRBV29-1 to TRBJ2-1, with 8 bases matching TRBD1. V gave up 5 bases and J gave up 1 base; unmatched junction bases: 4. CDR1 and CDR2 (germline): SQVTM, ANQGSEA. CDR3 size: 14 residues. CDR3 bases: TGCAGCGTTCCACGGACAGGGTCCTACAATGAGCAGTTCTTC. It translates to CSVPRTGSYNEQFF.

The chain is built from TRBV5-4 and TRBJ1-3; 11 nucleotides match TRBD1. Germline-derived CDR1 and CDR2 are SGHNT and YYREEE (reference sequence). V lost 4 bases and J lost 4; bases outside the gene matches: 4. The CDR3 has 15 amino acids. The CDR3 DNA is TGTGCCAGCAGCGCGGACAGGGGGCGAGGAAACACCATATATTTT. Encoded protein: CASSADRGRGNTIYF.

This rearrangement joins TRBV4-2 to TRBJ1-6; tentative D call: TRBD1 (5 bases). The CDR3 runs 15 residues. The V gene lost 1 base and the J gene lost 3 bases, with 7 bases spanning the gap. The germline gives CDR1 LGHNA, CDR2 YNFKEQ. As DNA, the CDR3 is TGTGCCAGCAGCCAAGGGGACTTCTATAATTCACCCCTCCACTTT. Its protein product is CASSQGDFYNSPLHF.

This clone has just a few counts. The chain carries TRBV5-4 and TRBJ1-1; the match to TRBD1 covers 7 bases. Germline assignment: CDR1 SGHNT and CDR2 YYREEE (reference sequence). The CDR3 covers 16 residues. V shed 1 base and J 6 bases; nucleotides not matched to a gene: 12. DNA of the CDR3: TGTGCCAGCAGCTTGTGGGCAGGGGGGCGTAAAGCTGAAGCTTTCTTT. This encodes CASSLWAGGRKAEAFF.

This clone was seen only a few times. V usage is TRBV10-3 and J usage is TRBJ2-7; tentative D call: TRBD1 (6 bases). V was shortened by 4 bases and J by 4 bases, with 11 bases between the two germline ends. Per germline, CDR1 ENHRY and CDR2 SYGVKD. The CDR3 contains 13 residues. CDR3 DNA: TGTGCCATCAGTGTGAGCAGGGGTTACGAGCAGTACTTC. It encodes CAISVSRGYEQYF.

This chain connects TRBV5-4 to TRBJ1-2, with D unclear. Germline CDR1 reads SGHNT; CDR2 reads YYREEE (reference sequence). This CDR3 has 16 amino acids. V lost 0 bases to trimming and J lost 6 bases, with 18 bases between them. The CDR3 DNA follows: TGTGCCAGCAGCTTGGTGTCCGCTCTCCTAAGCCATGGCTACACCTTC. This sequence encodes CASSLVSALLSHGYTF.

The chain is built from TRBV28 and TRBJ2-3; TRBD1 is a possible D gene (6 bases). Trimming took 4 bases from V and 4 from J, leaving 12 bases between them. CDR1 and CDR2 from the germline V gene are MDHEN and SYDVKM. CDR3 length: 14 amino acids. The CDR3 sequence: CASSSRDTSDTQYF. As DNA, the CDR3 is TGTGCCAGCAGTTCCCGGGACACCTCAGATACGCAGTATTTT.

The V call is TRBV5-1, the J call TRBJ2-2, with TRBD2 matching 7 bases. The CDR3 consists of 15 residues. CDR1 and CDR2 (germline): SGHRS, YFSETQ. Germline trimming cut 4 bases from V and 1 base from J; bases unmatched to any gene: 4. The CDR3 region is CASSQTSENTGELFF. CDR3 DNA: TGCGCCAGCAGCCAAACTAGCGAGAACACCGGGGAGCTGTTTTTT.

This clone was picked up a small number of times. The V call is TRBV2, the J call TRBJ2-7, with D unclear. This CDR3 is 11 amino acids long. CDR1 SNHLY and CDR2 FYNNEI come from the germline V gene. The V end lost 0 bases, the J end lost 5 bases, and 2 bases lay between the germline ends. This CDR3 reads CASSEANEQYF. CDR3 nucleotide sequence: TGTGCCAGCAGTGAAGCAAACGAGCAGTACTTC.

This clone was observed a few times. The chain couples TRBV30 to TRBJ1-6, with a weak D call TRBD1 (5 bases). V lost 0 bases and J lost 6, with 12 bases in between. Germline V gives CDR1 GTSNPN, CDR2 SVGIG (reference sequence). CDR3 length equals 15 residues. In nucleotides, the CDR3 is TGTGCCTGGAGTGTTAGTTACAGGCTTAATTCACCCCTCCACTTT. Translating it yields CAWSVSYRLNSPLHF.

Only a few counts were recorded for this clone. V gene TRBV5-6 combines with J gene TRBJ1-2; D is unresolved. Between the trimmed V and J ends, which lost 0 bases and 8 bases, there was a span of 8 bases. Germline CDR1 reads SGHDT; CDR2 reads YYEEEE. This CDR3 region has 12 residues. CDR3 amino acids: CASSLALSGYTF. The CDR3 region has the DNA TGTGCCAGCAGCTTGGCCCTTTCCGGCTACACCTTC.

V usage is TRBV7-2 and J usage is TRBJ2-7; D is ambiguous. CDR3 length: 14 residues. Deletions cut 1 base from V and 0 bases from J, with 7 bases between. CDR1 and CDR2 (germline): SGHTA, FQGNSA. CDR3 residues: CASSLEPRSYEQYF. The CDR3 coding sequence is TGTGCCAGCAGCTTAGAGCCCCGCTCCTACGAGCAGTACTTC.